A selection of T cell receptor beta chains follows, all from one sample in a study of STAT5B mutations in CD4+ large granular lymphocyte leukemia. The protocol was immunoSEQ multiplex PCR, while the TCRdb copy is restricted to in-frame clones and leaves out a portion. The sample includes tens of thousands of clones, 87% of them seen just once. The sequencing input was CD4+ T cells from blood buffy coats. These receptors originate from a human donor in good health. CDR3s include the opening cysteine and the closing phenylalanine or tryptophan. The D gene is left open where the match is weak. Some rows mark clone size as missing; the rest say once, few, many or name a class of expanded clone.

d_call j_call cdr3_length v_call clone_size cdr3_aa cdr3_nt
- TRBJ2-1 18 TRBV28 - CASRSLGGRRTQDNEQFF TGTGCCAGCAGAAGTTTAGGTGGTCGTCGGACGCAGGACAATGAGCAGTTCTTC
- TRBJ2-5 14 TRBV6-5 - CASSYSMNQETQYF TGTGCCAGCAGTTATTCCATGAACCAAGAGACCCAGTACTTC
- TRBJ2-4 14 TRBV5-1 - CASSSSVAKNIQYF TGCGCCAGCAGCTCAAGTGTAGCCAAAAACATTCAGTACTTC
- TRBJ2-5 16 TRBV21-1 - CASSNILVQGQETQYF TGTGCCAGCAGCAATATCTTGGTTCAAGGCCAAGAGACCCAGTACTTC
TRBD2 TRBJ2-1 17 TRBV11-3 - CASSVRGGTSGDNEQFF TGTGCCAGCAGCGTTAGGGGGGGGACTAGCGGAGACAATGAGCAGTTCTTC
TRBD1 TRBJ1-4 14 TRBV29-1 - CSVRTGGRNEKLFF TGCAGCGTTCGAACAGGGGGCCGAAATGAAAAACTGTTTTTT
- TRBJ1-5 16 TRBV19 - CASSKAWSAGNQPQHF TGTGCCAGTAGTAAGGCTTGGTCGGCGGGCAATCAGCCCCAGCATTTT
- TRBJ2-7 14 TRBV15 - CATSRDDRRGEQYF TGTGCCACCAGCAGAGATGACCGACGAGGCGAGCAGTACTTC
- TRBJ2-7 12 TRBV7-9 - CASSLNFHEQYF TGTGCCAGCAGCCTAAATTTCCACGAGCAGTACTTC
TRBD1 TRBJ2-2 15 TRBV5-1 - CASSLGQENTGELFF TGCGCCAGCAGCCTCGGACAGGAGAACACCGGGGAGCTGTTTTTT
- TRBJ1-4 13 TRBV4-2 - CASSQDRDEKLFF TGTGCCAGCAGCCAAGACAGAGATGAAAAACTGTTTTTT
- TRBJ2-7 13 TRBV7-3 - CASSSGQSGEQYF TGTGCCAGCAGCTCCGGTCAATCGGGCGAGCAGTACTTC
TRBD2 TRBJ2-2 16 TRBV5-4 - CASSLVSGSGTGELFF TGTGCCAGCAGCTTGGTTAGCGGGAGCGGCACCGGGGAGCTGTTTTTT
- TRBJ1-6 15 TRBV4-3 - CASSQVLLSASPLHF TGCGCCAGCAGCCAAGTTCTTCTCTCTGCTTCACCCCTCCACTTT
TRBD1 TRBJ1-3 14 TRBV15 - CATSAYRGPNTIYF TGTGCCACCAGCGCGTACAGGGGACCGAACACCATATATTTT
TRBD1 TRBJ2-3 16 TRBV27 - CASSLRQGAGGDTQYF TGTGCCAGCAGTTTACGACAGGGGGCTGGTGGGGATACGCAGTATTTT
- TRBJ2-7 10 TRBV20-1 - CSAQKYEQYF TGCAGTGCGCAGAAATACGAGCAGTACTTC
TRBD1 TRBJ2-1 13 TRBV9 - CASSENRGREQFF TGTGCCAGCAGCGAAAACAGGGGGCGTGAGCAGTTCTTC
- TRBJ1-1 13 TRBV7-9 - CASSLEANTEAFF TGTGCCAGCAGCTTAGAGGCGAACACTGAAGCTTTCTTT
TRBD2 TRBJ2-3 16 TRBV5-6 - CASSLPGLAGVDTQYF TGTGCCAGCAGCTTGCCGGGACTAGCGGGAGTAGATACGCAGTATTTT
- TRBJ1-2 15 TRBV7-9 - CASSVRRDTNYGYTF TGTGCCAGCAGCGTAAGACGGGACACCAACTATGGCTACACCTTC
TRBD1 TRBJ2-1 18 TRBV19 - CASSRAGGFPSSYNEQFF TGTGCCAGTAGTAGGGCAGGGGGATTCCCCAGCTCCTACAATGAGCAGTTCTTC
- TRBJ2-5 14 TRBV7-2 - CASSLPQRQETQYF TGTGCCAGCAGCCTCCCACAGCGTCAAGAGACCCAGTACTTC
- TRBJ2-4 15 TRBV7-2 once CASSLSQGWFDIQYF TGTGCCAGCAGCCTCTCACAGGGCTGGTTCGACATTCAGTACTTC
TRBD2 TRBJ2-1 18 TRBV5-1 - CASSLSSGRAGNSYEQFF TGCGCCAGCAGCTTGAGTAGCGGGAGGGCCGGTAATTCCTATGAGCAGTTCTTC
- TRBJ2-3 12 TRBV11-2 - CASSVTPALQYF TGTGCCAGCAGCGTGACCCCCGCATTGCAGTATTTT
- TRBJ2-7 13 TRBV2 - CASSVGRDYEQYF TGTGCCAGCAGTGTAGGTAGGGACTACGAGCAGTACTTC
- TRBJ2-6 11 TRBV2 - CARQGPNVLTF TGTGCCAGACAAGGGCCCAACGTCCTGACTTTC
- TRBJ2-3 17 TRBV4-3 - CASSQDALYERADTQYF TGCGCCAGCAGCCAAGACGCGTTGTACGAACGCGCGGATACGCAGTATTTT
TRBD2 TRBJ2-7 16 TRBV14 - CASSQGLAGLSYEQYF TGTGCCAGCAGCCAAGGACTAGCGGGCCTTTCTTACGAGCAGTACTTC
TRBD1 TRBJ1-2 14 TRBV7-2 - CASSLRQGWRGYTF TGTGCCAGCAGCCTACGACAGGGGTGGAGGGGCTACACCTTC
- TRBJ2-7 13 TRBV5-4 - CASRSDTGLEQYF TGTGCCAGCCGATCTGATACAGGCCTCGAGCAGTACTTC
TRBD1 TRBJ1-1 14 TRBV4-1 - CASSPDRANTEAFF TGCGCCAGCAGTCCCGACAGGGCCAACACTGAAGCTTTCTTT
- TRBJ1-4 14 TRBV11-2 - CASSLRDRGEKLFF TGTGCCAGCAGCTTGCGGGACCGAGGGGAAAAACTGTTTTTT
TRBD2 TRBJ2-7 15 TRBV4-2 - CASSQGLAGEYEQYF TGTGCCAGCAGCCAAGGACTAGCGGGAGAGTACGAGCAGTACTTC
TRBD1 TRBJ1-5 13 TRBV19 - CASSMDRDQPQHF TGTGCCAGTAGTATGGACAGGGATCAGCCCCAGCATTTT
- TRBJ2-7 17 TRBV4-2 - CASSQAARSGGVYEQYF TGTGCCAGCAGCCAAGCCGCTCGGAGCGGAGGGGTCTACGAGCAGTACTTC
TRBD2 TRBJ2-3 15 TRBV9 - CASSVFSGSTDTQYF TGTGCCAGCAGCGTTTTTAGCGGGAGCACAGATACGCAGTATTTT
- TRBJ2-7 12 TRBV10-3 - CAIGGSSYEQYF TGTGCCATAGGGGGTAGCTCCTACGAGCAGTACTTC
- TRBJ2-4 14 TRBV19 - CASTPTIQQNIQYF TGTGCCAGTACGCCCACGATACAGCAAAACATTCAGTACTTC
TRBD1 TRBJ2-1 15 TRBV28 - CASSLLGQGGNEQFF TGTGCCAGCAGTTTATTGGGACAGGGGGGGAATGAGCAGTTCTTC
- TRBJ2-6 16 TRBV5-1 - CASSLVGGAGANVLTF TGCGCCAGCAGCTTGGTCGGGGGCGCTGGGGCCAACGTCCTGACTTTC
- TRBJ1-5 17 TRBV28 - CASSFGSRTRLNQPQHF TGTGCCAGCAGTTTCGGGTCCCGGACGAGGCTGAATCAGCCCCAGCATTTT
- TRBJ1-4 17 TRBV21-1 once CASAKQRGGATNEKLFF TGTGCCAGCGCAAAACAGAGAGGGGGGGCCACTAATGAAAAACTGTTTTTT
TRBD1 TRBJ1-1 17 TRBV5-1 - CASSLAGVGQGDTEAFF TGCGCCAGCAGCTTAGCCGGCGTGGGACAGGGGGACACTGAAGCTTTCTTT
- TRBJ2-2 14 TRBV7-9 once CASSTQLDFGELFF TGTGCCAGCAGCACACAACTAGATTTCGGGGAGCTGTTTTTT
- TRBJ1-5 15 TRBV5-4 - CASSQDEGGSQPQHF TGTGCCAGCAGCCAAGATGAAGGGGGGAGTCAGCCCCAGCATTTT
TRBD2 TRBJ2-7 13 TRBV6-5 - CASSSGRHYEQYF TGTGCCAGCAGTAGCGGGAGGCACTACGAGCAGTACTTC
- TRBJ1-5 12 TRBV25-1 few CATLFRDQPQHF TGTGCCACCCTCTTCCGTGATCAGCCCCAGCATTTT
- TRBJ2-7 15 TRBV27 - CASSLDGGPSYEQYF TGTGCCAGCAGTTTAGACGGAGGTCCCTCCTACGAGCAGTACTTC
TRBD2 TRBJ2-1 13 TRBV6-5 - CASNGGSSNEQFF TGTGCCAGCAACGGCGGGAGCAGTAATGAGCAGTTCTTC
- TRBJ1-3 14 TRBV25-1 - CASSEFRSGNTIYF TGTGCCAGCAGTGAATTCAGGTCTGGAAACACCATATATTTT
- TRBJ2-2 12 TRBV28 - CASRWTTGELFF TGTGCCAGCAGATGGACAACCGGGGAGCTGTTTTTT